A single sample is the source of the 21 T cell receptor beta chains below, sequenced in a study of cytomegalovirus exposure and HLA in healthy donors (dated by TCRdb to about 2017). Receptors were amplified or captured by the immunoSEQ multiplex PCR assay. The table comes from immuneACCESS by way of TCRdb, which keeps in-frame sequences with V and J called. Part of the clones is missing from these tables; in studies checked, under half for an unresolved V gene and the rest for unknown reasons. The sample profile shows 150,000 to 200,000 clones; around nine tenths of them were found once. Roughly 7% of the sample goes to the ten largest clones. Sequences were obtained from PBMCs. The source is a man aged 30 to 39 in good health and CMV-seropositive.

This chain links TRBV29-1 with TRBJ2-7; 7 bases fit TRBD2. Looked up from germline, CDR1 is SQVTM and CDR2 is ANQGSEA. CDR3 length equals 13 residues. J lost 5 bases, V lost 4 bases, and 8 bases had no gene match. The DNA for the CDR3 is TGCAGCGTTGCGGGGGGAAAATCAAACGAGCAGTACTTC. It encodes CSVAGGKSNEQYF.

This sequence joins TRBV5-6 and TRBJ2-7; the D gene is possibly TRBD1 (5 bases). This CDR3 comprises 14 residues. V lost 1 base and J lost 3, with 11 bases in between. Germline lookup yields CDR1 SGHDT and CDR2 YYEEEE. The CDR3 region is CASSLRQGFYEQYF. CDR3 in DNA: TGTGCCAGCAGCTTGAGGCAGGGTTTCTACGAGCAGTACTTC. Drawing the rest from reference TRBV5-6 and TRBJ2-7, the complete variable domain is DAGVTQSPTHLIKTRGQQVTLRCSPKSGHDTVSWYQQALGQGPQFIFQYYEEEERQRGNFPDRFSGHQFPNYSSELNVNALLLGDSALYLCASSLRQGFYEQYFGPGTRLTVT.

The rearrangement joins TRBV29-1 to TRBJ1-4; D call uncertain. Germline CDR1 SQVTM, CDR2 ANQGSEA. The CDR3 covers 15 residues. The V and J ends lost 1 base and 2 bases respectively, with 11 bases between them. The CDR3 sequence: CSVEGTRGTNEKLFF. The CDR3 DNA follows: TGCAGCGTTGAAGGTACTAGAGGTACTAATGAAAAACTGTTTTTT. The whole variable domain, remainder taken from reference TRBV29-1 and TRBJ1-4, is SAVISQKPSRDICQRGTSLTIQCQVDSQVTMMFWYRQQPGQSLTLIATANQGSEATYESGFVIDKFPISRPNLTFSTLTVSNMSPEDSSIYLCSVEGTRGTNEKLFFGSGTQLSVL.

This chain connects TRBV7-8 to TRBJ1-2, with TRBD1 as a possible D gene (5 bases). The CDR3 is made up of 14 amino acids. The germline CDR1 and CDR2 sequences are SGHVS and FQNEAQ. The germline V and J ends were trimmed by 7 bases and 6 bases, with 18 bases remaining between them. In DNA form, the CDR3 reads TGTGCCAGCACATCTCCCGGGGGGGGGAATGGCTACACCTTC. As protein: CASTSPGGGNGYTF.

The chain has TRBV6-5 and TRBJ1-4; TRBD1 matches at 7 bases. V trimming: 0 bases; J trimming: 3 bases; junction bases outside the gene matches: 1. The germline V gene encodes CDR1 MNHEY and CDR2 SVGAGI. CDR3 length: 15 amino acids. Here the CDR3 reads CASSYSGTANEKLFF. The CDR3 DNA sequence: TGTGCCAGCAGTTACTCCGGGACAGCTAATGAAAAACTGTTTTTT.

The chain joins TRBV9 to TRBJ1-2; tentative D call: TRBD1 (5 bases). The CDR3 has 15 amino acids. Germline V gives CDR1 SGDLS, CDR2 YYNGEE. With 4 bases removed from V and 2 bases from J, the gap between germline ends came to 15 bases. In DNA form, the CDR3 reads TGTGCCAGCAGCACCCAGCGGGGGGAAAACTATGGCTACACCTTC. Translating gives CASSTQRGENYGYTF.

The chain couples TRBV7-3 to TRBJ2-7; 8 bases are a match to TRBD1. The CDR3 sequence is 15 residues long. From germline, CDR1 is SGHTA and CDR2 FQGTGA. J lost 5 bases, V lost 5 bases, and 11 bases had no gene match. CDR3 amino acids: CASSRAPGGRDEQYF. The CDR3 DNA sequence: TGTGCCAGCAGCAGGGCTCCAGGGGGCCGGGACGAGCAGTACTTC.

The chain employs TRBV7-3 and TRBJ2-5; D might be TRBD1 or TRBD2, each matching 5 bases. With 5 bases removed from V and 4 bases from J, the gap between germline ends came to 11 bases. This CDR3 comprises 13 residues. CDR1 and CDR2 (germline): SGHTA, FQGTGA. CDR3 region: CASSLERGETQYF. The CDR3 DNA sequence: TGTGCCAGCAGCCTGGAGAGGGGAGAGACCCAGTACTTC.

V usage is TRBV2 and J usage is TRBJ1-1; D is unclear. V lost 0 bases to trimming and J lost 1 base, with 15 bases between them. The CDR3 extends over 17 amino acids. Germline loops: CDR1 SNHLY, CDR2 FYNNEI. The chain's CDR3 is CASSEALAGGWNTEAFF. CDR3 DNA sequence: TGTGCCAGCAGTGAAGCGTTGGCAGGTGGTTGGAACACTGAAGCTTTCTTT.

The rearrangement links TRBV27 to TRBJ2-3; TRBD2 matches at 16 bases. The ends lost 3 bases at V and 0 bases at J; junction bases unmatched: 9. The CDR3 length is 20 residues. Germline CDR1 MNHEY, CDR2 SMNVEV (reference sequence). The CDR3 loop reads CASSFGTSGGARPSTDTQYF. The CDR3 DNA sequence: TGTGCCAGCAGTTTCGGGACTAGCGGGGGGGCCAGACCCAGCACAGATACGCAGTATTTT.

The chain links TRBV27 to TRBJ2-7; weak D call: TRBD2 (6 bases). V was cut by 5 bases and J by 0 bases, with 11 bases left in between. The CDR3 length is 14 residues. The germline V gene has CDR1 MNHEY and CDR2 SMNVEV (reference sequence). CDR3 DNA: TGTGCCAGCAGTCCGGCGGGGTCCTCCTACGAGCAGTACTTC. Amino acids: CASSPAGSSYEQYF.

J is TRBJ2-1 and V is TRBV7-2; 10 nucleotides match TRBD1. CDR3 length: 14 residues. Per the germline V gene, CDR1 is SGHTA and CDR2 is FQGNSA. V dropped 7 bases and J dropped 8; count of bases not matched to a gene: 8. The CDR3 spells CASTPDRGWDEQFF. The DNA of the CDR3 is TGTGCCAGCACCCCGGACAGGGGGTGGGATGAGCAGTTCTTC.

The chain joins TRBV7-6 to TRBJ2-7; 8 bases map to TRBD2. Germline V gene lookup returns CDR1 SGHVS and CDR2 FNYEAQ. This CDR3 is built from 15 residues. Unmatched junction bases numbered 11, after V lost 5 bases and J lost 5 bases. Here the CDR3 DNA reads TGTGCCAGCAGCCCCGCCCCTAGCGGGTACCACGAGCAGTACTTC. Amino acids: CASSPAPSGYHEQYF.

The chain links TRBV27 to TRBJ2-2; TRBD1 or TRBD2 may be the D gene (5 bases each). The CDR3 spans 15 residues. Germline assignment: CDR1 MNHEY and CDR2 SMNVEV (reference sequence). Trimming shortened V by 8 bases and J by 1 base, and 14 bases separated the two germline ends. CDR3: CASGAGTVNTGELFF. CDR3 DNA: TGTGCCAGCGGTGCCGGGACGGTGAACACCGGGGAGCTGTTTTTT.

The chain carries TRBV7-2 and TRBJ1-5, with D unresolved. The germline V and J ends were trimmed by 8 bases and 7 bases, with 24 bases remaining between them. Germline CDR1 and CDR2: SGHTA and FQGNSA. CDR3 length equals 16 residues. CDR3 region: CASSLQADLVSQPQHF. The CDR3, as DNA: TGTGCCAGCTCCCTCCAAGCCGACCTGGTTAGCCAGCCCCAGCATTTT.

The rearrangement uses TRBV9 and TRBJ2-2; D remains ambiguous. Trimming shortened V by 6 bases and J by 3 bases, and 18 bases separated the two germline ends. This CDR3 is built from 16 residues. CDR1 is SGDLS, CDR2 YYNGEE, per germline. The CDR3 coding sequence is TGTGCCAGCACCCCCACAGTTAGCAGTTACACCGGGGAGCTGTTTTTT. It yields the protein CASTPTVSSYTGELFF.

The J gene is TRBJ1-2, the V gene TRBV5-1, with TRBD1 as a possible D gene (6 bases). Trimming stripped 0 bases from V and 8 bases from J, with 35 bases between. The CDR3 loop spans 21 amino acids. Germline CDR1 reads SGHRS; CDR2 reads YFSETQ. The CDR3 here is CASSLAYILRGTPADLRGYTF. CDR3 bases: TGCGCCAGCAGCTTGGCCTACATTTTACGGGGGACACCGGCGGACCTTCGGGGCTACACCTTC.

The chain uses TRBV5-1 and TRBJ2-5, with D maybe TRBD2 (5 bases). The CDR3 sequence is 13 residues long. Deletions cut 7 bases from V and 2 bases from J, with 12 bases between. In germline, CDR1 is SGHRS, CDR2 YFSETQ. The CDR3 nucleotides read TGCGCCAGCGGCCGGGAACCACAAGAGACCCAGTACTTC. Translated: CASGREPQETQYF.

The chain links TRBV5-1 to TRBJ2-7, with TRBD2 matching over 7 bases. This CDR3 is built from 17 residues. Germline V gene data show CDR1 as SGHRS and CDR2 as YFSETQ. The trim removed 0 bases at V and 0 bases at J, leaving 9 bases unmatched. The CDR3 loop reads CASSLAFPSSGSYEQYF. CDR3 DNA: TGCGCCAGCAGCTTGGCGTTCCCCTCTAGCGGCTCCTACGAGCAGTACTTC.

The J gene is TRBJ1-2, the V gene TRBV7-2; TRBD1 matches at 7 bases. The V segment lost 1 base and the J segment 7 bases; nucleotides outside the gene matches: 9. Germline CDR1 and CDR2: SGHTA and FQGNSA. CDR3 length: 15 amino acids. The CDR3: CASSLVSRTGGGYTF. Written as DNA, the CDR3 is TGTGCCAGCAGCTTAGTATCTAGGACAGGTGGTGGCTACACCTTC.

V is TRBV5-1 and J is TRBJ2-1; the D is unclear. The germline V gene has CDR1 SGHRS and CDR2 YFSETQ. The CDR3 length is 13 residues. The V gene lost 0 bases and the J gene lost 7 bases, with 8 bases spanning the gap. CDR3: CASSLAVVNEQFF. The CDR3 nucleotides read TGCGCCAGCAGCTTGGCCGTAGTAAATGAGCAGTTCTTC.